This is a list of T cell receptor beta chains from one sample in a study of T-cell memory formation after mild COVID-19. Via MiXCR, TCRdb re-called the 5' RACE reads, giving one row per CDR3 protein. The sample has 560,000 or so distinct CDR3 sequences, about 18% seen once; the top ten hold 8.1%. The sequencing sample was made of PBMCs or a T cell subset sorted from them (not recorded which). These receptors came from an adult woman who had mild COVID-19 (a few samples of this study predate the infection). Cell type and time point are not known. CDR3s include the opening cysteine and the closing phenylalanine or tryptophan. The order of the fields is CDR3 DNA, CDR3 protein, J gene, D gene, CDR3 length, clone size, V gene. The D gene is left open where the match is weak. Size is omitted from some rows. Given values are once, few, many or a class for expanded clones.

cdr3_nt: TGCGCCAGCAGCCAAGAGGGCAGGGGGCGCGGCTACACCTTC
cdr3_aa: CASSQEGRGRGYTF
j_call: TRBJ1-2
d_call: TRBD1
cdr3_length: 14
clone_size: NA
v_call: TRBV4-1

cdr3_nt: TGTGCCAGCAGCTTAGCGTTCGGGGGAGGGGGAAGAGGATTCCCCGGTAATTCACCCCTCCACTTT
cdr3_aa: CASSLAFGGGGRGFPGNSPLHF
j_call: TRBJ1-6
d_call: NA
cdr3_length: 22
clone_size: NA
v_call: TRBV7-8

cdr3_nt: TGTGCCAGCAGTCAAACTAGCGGGAGTCGGGGAGAGCAGTACTTC
cdr3_aa: CASSQTSGSRGEQYF
j_call: TRBJ2-7
d_call: TRBD2
cdr3_length: 15
clone_size: NA
v_call: TRBV6-5

cdr3_nt: TGCGCCAGCAGCTTCTGGACTAGCGGGGTTAGCACAGATACGCAGTATTTT
cdr3_aa: CASSFWTSGVSTDTQYF
j_call: TRBJ2-3
d_call: TRBD2
cdr3_length: 17
clone_size: NA
v_call: TRBV5-1

cdr3_nt: TGTGCCACCAGTGATTTCATTAGAGGGGAGCAGTTCTTC
cdr3_aa: CATSDFIRGEQFF
j_call: TRBJ2-1
d_call: NA
cdr3_length: 13
clone_size: NA
v_call: TRBV24-1

cdr3_nt: TGTGCCAGCAGCGTAGACCAGCTGCCCATCTACACAGATACGCAGTATTTT
cdr3_aa: CASSVDQLPIYTDTQYF
j_call: TRBJ2-3
d_call: NA
cdr3_length: 17
clone_size: NA
v_call: TRBV9

cdr3_nt: TGTGCCAGCAGCTTAGCGGGACAGGGGAGGCCCCAGTTCTTC
cdr3_aa: CASSLAGQGRPQFF
j_call: TRBJ2-1
d_call: TRBD1
cdr3_length: 14
clone_size: NA
v_call: TRBV7-9

cdr3_nt: TGTGCCAGCAGTACTGGTTACGGCTACGAGCAGTACTTC
cdr3_aa: CASSTGYGYEQYF
j_call: TRBJ2-7
d_call: NA
cdr3_length: 13
clone_size: NA
v_call: TRBV12-3/TRBV12-4

cdr3_nt: TGTGCCAGCAGCTTTAGACAGGGCGTAACCGGGGAGCTGTTTTTT
cdr3_aa: CASSFRQGVTGELFF
j_call: TRBJ2-2
d_call: TRBD1
cdr3_length: 15
clone_size: few
v_call: TRBV11-2

cdr3_nt: TGTGCCAGCAGTTATTCCCGTGGCTCCAGCGGGAGCGGCTACAATGAGCAGTTCTTC
cdr3_aa: CASSYSRGSSGSGYNEQFF
j_call: TRBJ2-1
d_call: TRBD2
cdr3_length: 19
clone_size: NA
v_call: TRBV6-2/TRBV6-3

cdr3_nt: TGTGCCAGCAGCTGGGGGACAGTTTACACCGGGGAGCTGTTTTTT
cdr3_aa: CASSWGTVYTGELFF
j_call: TRBJ2-2
d_call: TRBD1
cdr3_length: 15
clone_size: NA
v_call: TRBV5-5

cdr3_nt: TGTGCCAGCAGCGTAGTAGCGGGAGCTAGCAATGAGCAGTTCTTC
cdr3_aa: CASSVVAGASNEQFF
j_call: TRBJ2-1
d_call: TRBD2
cdr3_length: 15
clone_size: few
v_call: TRBV9

cdr3_nt: TGTGCCAGCAGCCCGGGACTTCCGACAGATACGCAGTATTTT
cdr3_aa: CASSPGLPTDTQYF
j_call: TRBJ2-3
d_call: NA
cdr3_length: 14
clone_size: many
v_call: TRBV7-3

cdr3_nt: TGTGCCACCAGTGATCCGCTAGGACAGGGGGGAGAGCAGTTCTTC
cdr3_aa: CATSDPLGQGGEQFF
j_call: TRBJ2-1
d_call: TRBD1
cdr3_length: 15
clone_size: NA
v_call: TRBV24-1

cdr3_nt: TGTGCCAGCAGCTTGAAGGGGCTGGGTTCTAACTATGGCTACACCTTC
cdr3_aa: CASSLKGLGSNYGYTF
j_call: TRBJ1-2
d_call: NA
cdr3_length: 16
clone_size: few
v_call: TRBV7-8

cdr3_nt: TGTGCCAGCGGGCTAGCGGGGGTCTACAATGAGCAGTTCTTC
cdr3_aa: CASGLAGVYNEQFF
j_call: TRBJ2-1
d_call: TRBD2
cdr3_length: 14
clone_size: few
v_call: TRBV7-8

cdr3_nt: TGCAGTGCTAGACTGGGCAGGAGCGTTGGCTACACCTTC
cdr3_aa: CSARLGRSVGYTF
j_call: TRBJ1-2
d_call: NA
cdr3_length: 13
clone_size: few
v_call: TRBV20-1

cdr3_nt: TGTGCCAGCAGCCACAGGGTACAAAGCAATCAGCCCCAGCATTTT
cdr3_aa: CASSHRVQSNQPQHF
j_call: TRBJ1-5
d_call: NA
cdr3_length: 15
clone_size: NA
v_call: TRBV7-9

cdr3_nt: TGTGCCAGCAGACCGGACGGTCCTAATGAAAAACTGTTTTTT
cdr3_aa: CASRPDGPNEKLFF
j_call: TRBJ1-4
d_call: NA
cdr3_length: 14
clone_size: few
v_call: TRBV6-2/TRBV6-3

cdr3_nt: TGTGCCAGCAGCCCCACGACTAGGAGCACAGATACGCAGTATTTT
cdr3_aa: CASSPTTRSTDTQYF
j_call: TRBJ2-3
d_call: NA
cdr3_length: 15
clone_size: few
v_call: TRBV7-9

cdr3_nt: TGTGCCGTCCAAGACAGCAACACCGGGGAGCTGTTTTTT
cdr3_aa: CAVQDSNTGELFF
j_call: TRBJ2-2
d_call: NA
cdr3_length: 13
clone_size: few
v_call: TRBV6-2/TRBV6-3

cdr3_nt: TGTGCCAGCAGTCCTTCGGGGACTAGCTTACCCGGGGAGCTGTTTTTT
cdr3_aa: CASSPSGTSLPGELFF
j_call: TRBJ2-2
d_call: TRBD2
cdr3_length: 16
clone_size: few
v_call: TRBV12-3/TRBV12-4

cdr3_nt: TGTGCCAGCAGCGCCAGCGGGACAGGGAAAAGGGAGCAGTTCTTC
cdr3_aa: CASSASGTGKREQFF
j_call: TRBJ2-1
d_call: TRBD1
cdr3_length: 15
clone_size: NA
v_call: TRBV7-6

cdr3_nt: TGTGCCAGCAGCCCACTAGCGGGAGCCGGAGGTTACAATGAGCAGTTCTTC
cdr3_aa: CASSPLAGAGGYNEQFF
j_call: TRBJ2-1
d_call: TRBD2
cdr3_length: 17
clone_size: NA
v_call: TRBV3-1

cdr3_nt: TGTGCCACCAGTACCGAGCAGCGGGGGGGGCTGTTTTTT
cdr3_aa: CATSTEQRGGLFF
j_call: TRBJ2-2
d_call: TRBD2
cdr3_length: 13
clone_size: NA
v_call: TRBV24-1

cdr3_nt: TGTGCCAGCAGTTCAAGGACAGGATTAAGCTCCTACGAGCAGTACTTC
cdr3_aa: CASSSRTGLSSYEQYF
j_call: TRBJ2-7
d_call: TRBD1
cdr3_length: 16
clone_size: few
v_call: TRBV12-3/TRBV12-4

cdr3_nt: TGTGCCAGCAGACCCCAGCGGGAGGGCATCTACGAGCAGTACTTC
cdr3_aa: CASRPQREGIYEQYF
j_call: TRBJ2-7
d_call: TRBD2
cdr3_length: 15
clone_size: NA
v_call: TRBV6-6

cdr3_nt: TGTGCCAGCAGGAGACAGGGGGCTATCCCCTACGAGCAGTACTTC
cdr3_aa: CASRRQGAIPYEQYF
j_call: TRBJ2-7
d_call: TRBD1
cdr3_length: 15
clone_size: NA
v_call: TRBV5-5

cdr3_nt: TGTGCCAGCAGTTCCGGGGGACAGGGGGCCGGGGAGCTGTTTTTT
cdr3_aa: CASSSGGQGAGELFF
j_call: TRBJ2-2
d_call: TRBD1
cdr3_length: 15
clone_size: NA
v_call: TRBV6-5

cdr3_nt: TGTGCCAGCCTCTGGGGACAGCCTCGTGTCACTGAAGCTTTCTTT
cdr3_aa: CASLWGQPRVTEAFF
j_call: TRBJ1-1
d_call: TRBD1
cdr3_length: 15
clone_size: NA
v_call: TRBV12-3/TRBV12-4

cdr3_nt: TGTGCCAGCAGCGTCAGAAATGCTGGAACCGGGGAGCTGTTTTTT
cdr3_aa: CASSVRNAGTGELFF
j_call: TRBJ2-2
d_call: NA
cdr3_length: 15
clone_size: NA
v_call: TRBV7-9

cdr3_nt: TGTGCCAGCAGCCCCGGAGGAGCCCGAGGAAACACCATATATTTT
cdr3_aa: CASSPGGARGNTIYF
j_call: TRBJ1-3
d_call: NA
cdr3_length: 15
clone_size: NA
v_call: TRBV12-3/TRBV12-4